This T cell receptor (beta chain) was identified in a study of cytomegalovirus exposure and HLA in healthy donors. Findings and caveats of the study: Upon later analysis, HLA-associated TCR beta chains proved more clonally expanded than other, equally common chains. It was likely that a cluster of highly shared sequence variants was a sequencing artifact.

The CDR3 has 11 amino acids. Trimming stripped 6 bases from V and 6 bases from J, with 5 bases between. CDR1 is MDHEN, CDR2 SYDVKM, per germline. Researchers ran the PCR with 60 Vbeta and 13 Jbeta primers. Sequencing used immunoSEQ multiplex PCR; TCRdb keeps in-frame clones, though not all of them. The table records about 120,000 clones, about 69% of them present only once. Comment on this clone: Its matching antigen is unknown.

The sequence was collected from a young woman in good health and CMV-seronegative. Sequencing input: PBMCs. This chain links TRBV28 with TRBJ2-2; the D is unclear. In nucleotides, the CDR3 is TGTGCCAGCAGCCTCTCCGGGGAGCTGTTTTTT. Encoded protein: CASSLSGELFF. Looking up the rest from reference TRBV28 and TRBJ2-2 gives the full variable domain: DVKVTQSSRYLVKRTGEKVFLECVQDMDHENMFWYRQDPGLGLRLIYFSYDVKMKEKGDIPEGYSVSREKKERFSLILESASTNQTSMYLCASSLSGELFFGEGSRLTVL.